The subject of this entry is one TCR beta chain. Its antigen is not yet known. Per-nucleotide qualities are absent, and no much larger clonotype sits a single base away. The library was prepared using PCR. Sequencing relied on an Illumina HiSeq 4000. High-throughput sequencing was used to profile the TCR beta-chain CDR3 region of each patient. The original methods were these. CDR3 differences across clinicopathological groups were used to build a classifier for discriminating distant-metastatic papillary thyroid cancer patients. Repertoire diversity was assessed with the Shannon index, and tumor-blood repertoire similarity with the Morisita-Horn index. In-frame beta chains were kept once TCRdb had trimmed the public reads at Q25 with fastp and called clones with MiXCR. The V and J calls and clone size are TCRdb's, not the authors'. This sample holds 23,000 or so clones; about a quarter were observed only once. The ten largest clones add up to around 5.4% of the sample.

The data derive from a study of metastatic and nonmetastatic thyroid tumors (TCRdb year 2020). In terms of the full investigation: Repertoires were compared across peripheral blood and tumor or nodule tissue samples from malignant and benign thyroid patients. The study at large found these results: In both blood and tumor samples, TCR beta diversity was reported to be significantly higher in malignant tumors than in benign nodules.

Based on the germline V gene, the CDR1 and CDR2 sequences are MNHNS and SASEGT. V is reduced by 6 bases and J by 6 bases, leaving a spacing of 12 bases between them. The CDR3, cysteine through phenylalanine, is 12 amino acids long. Only the CDR3 part of the read is kept: 36 bases, read in frame from the first base. Before undergoing thyroid surgery, none of the patients had been given any kind of treatment. The study retrospectively analysed patient clinical samples collected from the early 2010s to the late 2010s using T-cell receptor beta sequencing. This receptor was taken from a female donor with papillary thyroid cancer or a benign thyroid nodule (not recorded which). Some clones in this sample may be carry-over from other donors' samples. The chain is encoded by TRBV6-1 joined to TRBJ2-7; the D gene is not confidently resolved. Material for sequencing was tumor tissue. The encoded CDR3 is CASRLSGLEQYF. The DNA sequence is as follows: TGTGCCAGCAGACTCTCAGGCCTCGAGCAGTACTTC.